This T cell receptor (beta chain) derives from a study of Tregs in tolerant kidney transplant recipients. Trimming left V 6 bases short and J 6 bases short, with 13 bases between. This CDR3 is 13 amino acids long. Germline CDR1 is MNHNY and CDR2 is SVGAGI (reference sequence). CD4+CD25+CD127- Tregs, CD4+CD25- non-Tregs, CD4 and CD8 cells were sorted. Study-wide findings and caveats: The small number of patients limits these findings pending further validation.

Method: immunoSEQ multiplex PCR; TCRdb's copy keeps in-frame clones and lacks some. The table includes 200,000 to 300,000 clones, around 82% detected once. Of note for this clone: Its antigen is unknown.

The sequence was obtained from a human donor in good health. Sequencing input: CD4+ T cells from blood. The chain is built from TRBV6-6 and TRBJ2-3; a weak D match, TRBD1 (6 bases). The CDR3 sequence: CASRDSLGDTQYF. As DNA, the CDR3 is TGTGCCAGCAGGGACAGCTTAGGTGATACGCAGTATTTT.